Listed here are 32 T cell receptor beta chains from one sample, sequenced in a study of vaccination and CD4 T cells after COVID-19. Once obtained from cultured CD4+ T cells, the DNA was sequenced using the Oncomine TCR Beta short-read assay. In TCRdb, the PCR reads were re-called with MiXCR into one record per CDR3 protein. The sample yields tens of thousands of distinct CDR3 sequences, 50% seen once. Sample treatment: roughly ten-day PBMC culture with coronavirus spike peptide pools or control peptides (ViraFEST assay). No antigen is known for these receptors. This specimen consisted of CD4+ T cells from blood, cultured in vitro, obtained before SARS-CoV-2 vaccination. All receptors come from a human donor who received a COVID-19 vaccine.

This clonotype appeared a few times. The J gene is TRBJ2-3, the V gene TRBV11-3; 8 bases agree with TRBD1. This CDR3 region has 14 residues. CDR1 is SGHNT and CDR2 is YENEEA in the germline V gene. Unmatched junction bases numbered 3, after V lost 3 bases and J lost 4 bases. The CDR3 protein is CASSLTGEADTQYF. CDR3 DNA: TGTGCCAGCAGCTTGACAGGGGAGGCAGATACGCAGTATTTT.

This chain joins TRBV12-3 or TRBV12-4 and TRBJ2-1; D may be TRBD1 or TRBD2 (5 bases each). The V gene lost 3 bases and the J gene lost 10 bases, with 13 bases spanning the gap. The CDR3 spans 13 residues. This CDR3 reads CASSFLRGGEQFF. CDR3 coding DNA: TGTGCCAGCAGTTTTTTACGGGGCGGGGAGCAGTTCTTC.

V usage is TRBV2 and J usage is TRBJ2-3; D is perhaps TRBD1 (6 bases). The CDR3 length is 14 residues. CDR1 SNHLY and CDR2 FYNNEI come from the germline V gene. V shed 8 bases and J shed 5 bases, with 17 bases lying between them. The CDR3 loop reads CASAVRGVGDTQYF. CDR3 sequence (DNA): TGTGCCAGCGCGGTCAGGGGTGTTGGAGATACGCAGTATTTT. The full variable domain, with the rest looked up from reference TRBV2 and TRBJ2-3, is EPEVTQTPSHQVTQMGQEVILRCVPISNHLYFYWYRQILGQKVEFLVSFYNNEISEKSEIFDDQFSVERPDGSNFTLKIRSTKLEDSAMYFCASAVRGVGDTQYFGPGTRLTVL.

This chain connects TRBV24-1 to TRBJ1-3, with D maybe TRBD1 (5 bases). CDR1 is KGHDR, CDR2 SFDVKD, per germline. The CDR3 runs 15 residues. Trimming pared 0 bases from V and 2 bases from J, leaving 7 bases between. Here the CDR3 reads CATSDLRGAGNTIYF. CDR3 DNA: TGTGCCACCAGTGATTTGAGAGGGGCTGGAAACACCATATATTTT.

The chain couples TRBV5-1 to TRBJ2-6, with D possibly TRBD1 on 5 matching bases. Trimming removed 8 bases at V and 0 bases at J, with 12 bases between. The CDR3 is 15 amino acids. Per germline, CDR1 SGHRS and CDR2 YFSETQ. CDR3 coding DNA: TGCGCCAGTGGGCATACAGGCTCTGGGGCCAACGTCCTGACTTTC. Its protein is CASGHTGSGANVLTF.

This rearrangement joins TRBV10-1 to TRBJ2-3; 8 positions match TRBD1. CDR3 length equals 17 residues. V was clipped by 5 bases and J by 2 bases; unmatched bases: 12. CDR1 and CDR2 from the germline V gene are WNHNN and SYGVQD (reference sequence). The CDR3 protein is CASSSYRGAVNTDTQYF. The CDR3 DNA is TGCGCCAGCAGTAGTTACAGGGGGGCGGTTAACACAGATACGCAGTATTTT.

This clonotype was detected a few times. The V and J genes are TRBV6-5 and TRBJ2-3; the D call may be TRBD1 or TRBD2 (5 bases each). This CDR3 region has 15 residues. Per the germline V gene, CDR1 is MNHEY and CDR2 is SVGAGI. Trimming pared 0 bases from V and 7 bases from J, leaving 14 bases between. CDR3 DNA sequence: TGTGCCAGCAGTTACTCGAACGTGGGGGTCTATACGCAGTATTTT. Translated: CASSYSNVGVYTQYF.

The chain is built from TRBV7-9 and TRBJ2-3; 12 bases fit TRBD2. V dropped 6 bases and J dropped 6; count of bases not matched to a gene: 7. The CDR3 totals 15 residues. Per germline, CDR1 SEHNR and CDR2 FQNEAQ (reference sequence). The CDR3 DNA follows: TGTGCCAGCAGTCCGGGACTAGCGGGTTTCGATACGCAGTATTTT. Its translation: CASSPGLAGFDTQYF.

This clonotype showed up just a few times. This rearrangement joins TRBV12-3 or TRBV12-4 to TRBJ1-2; 9 bases map to TRBD1. The CDR3 length is 13 residues. V lost 7 bases and J lost 4; bases outside the gene matches: 4. The CDR3 reads CASNSGQGYGYTF. The DNA of the CDR3 is TGTGCCAGCAACTCGGGACAGGGCTATGGCTACACCTTC.

This clonotype was counted between two and nine times. V and J are TRBV24-1 and TRBJ2-2; D is uncertain. This CDR3 is built from 13 residues. Germline lookup yields CDR1 KGHDR and CDR2 SFDVKD. With 4 bases removed from V and 7 bases from J, the gap between germline ends came to 9 bases. This chain's CDR3 is CATSEFGGGELFF. As DNA, the CDR3 is TGTGCCACCAGTGAATTCGGTGGCGGGGAGCTGTTTTTT.

The chain is built from TRBV19 and TRBJ1-5, with 10 positions matching TRBD1. CDR3 length: 18 amino acids. Germline CDR1 reads LNHDA; CDR2 reads SQIVND (reference sequence). V lost 3 bases and J lost 5; bases outside the gene matches: 13. Here the CDR3 DNA reads TGTGCCAGTAGTATTAGGGACAGGGGAAGTTTCAAGGATCAGCCCCAGCATTTT. Translating gives CASSIRDRGSFKDQPQHF.

The rearrangement links TRBV7-6 to TRBJ2-7, with TRBD1 identical over 7 bases. From germline, CDR1 is SGHVS and CDR2 FNYEAQ. This CDR3 comprises 15 residues. The junction had 8 bases not matched to a gene; V was cut back by 6 bases and J by 0 bases. The chain's CDR3 is CASSLTRDSSYEQYF. Written as DNA, the CDR3 is TGTGCCAGCAGTTTGACCCGGGACAGCTCCTACGAGCAGTACTTC.

This chain joins TRBV6-5 and TRBJ1-2; tentatively, D is TRBD1 (5 bases). The V gene's germline CDR1 is MNHEY and CDR2 SVGAGI. The CDR3 is 15 amino acids. The germline V and J ends were trimmed by 4 bases and 2 bases, with 14 bases remaining between them. The CDR3 nucleotides read TGTGCCAGCAGTTCAGTGAACAGGTGGAACTATGGCTACACCTTC. Translating it yields CASSSVNRWNYGYTF.

The CDR3: CASSRDTNYGYTF. For the CDR3, the DNA is TGTGCCAGCAGTAGGGACACCAACTATGGCTACACCTTC. V usage is TRBV25-1 and J usage is TRBJ1-2; D perhaps matches TRBD1 (6 bases). The CDR3 sequence is 13 residues long. Trimming removed 5 bases from V and 2 bases from J, with 9 bases in between. Germline CDR1 is MGHDK and CDR2 is SYGVNS.

The chain uses TRBV6-1 and TRBJ1-5, with D possibly being TRBD1 (5 bases). Germline CDR1 is MNHNS and CDR2 is SASEGT. This CDR3 contains 14 residues. Between the trimmed V and J ends, which lost 3 bases and 6 bases, there was a span of 12 bases. The CDR3 spells CASSDPGRAQPQHF. CDR3 nucleotide sequence: TGTGCCAGCAGTGACCCGGGCAGGGCTCAGCCCCAGCATTTT.

This clonotype has more than one count but fewer than ten. The CDR3 is CASKRGGTDTQYF. CDR3 nucleotides: TGTGCCAGCAAGCGGGGGGGCACAGATACGCAGTATTTT. The rearrangement uses TRBV2 and TRBJ2-3; 9 positions agree with TRBD2. The CDR3 is 13 amino acids. CDR1 and CDR2 from the germline V gene are SNHLY and FYNNEI. Trimming cost V 7 bases and J 1 base; bases outside gene matches: 0.

The chain combines TRBV3-1 with TRBJ2-5; D might be TRBD1 or TRBD2, each matching 5 bases. Looked up from germline, CDR1 is LGHDT and CDR2 is YNNKEL (reference sequence). Trimming shortened V by 0 bases and J by 6 bases, and 14 bases separated the two germline ends. The CDR3 runs to 15 residues. CDR3 protein: CASSQDRELLQTQYF. The CDR3 region has the DNA TGTGCCAGCAGCCAAGACAGGGAGCTGCTGCAGACCCAGTACTTC.

This clonotype was seen a few times. The chain carries TRBV12-3 or TRBV12-4 and TRBJ1-2; D is ambiguous. The CDR3 extends over 12 amino acids. Trimming shortened V by 6 bases and J by 3 bases, and 8 bases separated the two germline ends. The DNA for the CDR3 is TGTGCCAGCAGGTATATGGACTATGGCTACACCTTC. Translated, it gives CASRYMDYGYTF.

The rearrangement joins TRBV6-1 to TRBJ1-2; the D gene is possibly TRBD1 (5 bases). V lost 6 bases to trimming and J lost 3 bases, with 11 bases between them. Germline CDR1 reads MNHNS; CDR2 reads SASEGT. This CDR3 is 13 amino acids long. CDR3 region: CASRLDSDYGYTF. CDR3 nucleotides: TGTGCCAGCAGACTTGACAGTGACTATGGCTACACCTTC.

DNA of the CDR3: TGTGCCAGCAGTGAACCAGGGGGCGTTAATGGCTACACCTTC. Protein product: CASSEPGGVNGYTF. This rearrangement joins TRBV2 to TRBJ1-2; the match to TRBD1 covers 8 bases. This CDR3 comprises 14 residues. Germline V gene lookup returns CDR1 SNHLY and CDR2 FYNNEI. J was trimmed by 6 bases and V by 2 bases; bases with no gene match: 5.

The sample holds a few counts of this clonotype. V gene TRBV20-1 combines with J gene TRBJ2-3, with 7 bases lining up with TRBD1. V dropped 5 bases and J dropped 5; count of bases not matched to a gene: 16. Germline lookup yields CDR1 DFQATT and CDR2 SNEGSKA (reference sequence). This CDR3 is built from 16 residues. The CDR3 DNA reads TGCAGTGCTCGAAACACCGGGACAGATTCACTAGATACGCAGTATTTT. Translating it yields CSARNTGTDSLDTQYF.

J is TRBJ1-5 and V is TRBV9; D is undetermined. V was shortened by 0 bases and J by 4 bases, with 5 bases between the two germline ends. CDR3 length equals 13 residues. Germline assignment: CDR1 SGDLS and CDR2 YYNGEE. Written as DNA, the CDR3 is TGTGCCAGCAGCGTAGACTGGAATCAGCCCCAGCATTTT. This sequence encodes CASSVDWNQPQHF.

The chain joins TRBV30 to TRBJ2-5, with 8 bases fitting TRBD2. Losses at the gene ends were 0 bases for V and 4 bases for J; bases not matched to a gene: 7. Germline values: CDR1 GTSNPN, CDR2 SVGIG (reference sequence). The CDR3 is made up of 15 amino acids. In DNA, the CDR3 is TGTGCCTGGAGTGTATGGGGTAGCGGGGTAGAGACCCAGTACTTC. This encodes CAWSVWGSGVETQYF.

The chain combines TRBV24-1 with TRBJ1-2, with 7 bases that match TRBD1. V shed 2 bases, J shed 4 bases, and the junction held 6 bases outside the gene matches. This CDR3 is 15 amino acids long. The germline V gene has CDR1 KGHDR and CDR2 SFDVKD. CDR3 nucleotides: TGTGCCACCAGTGATTACAGGGGCGGGTTCTATGGCTACACCTTC. The encoded protein is CATSDYRGGFYGYTF.

This chain connects TRBV20-1 to TRBJ1-6, with no clear D. Trimming stripped 6 bases from V and 8 bases from J, with 14 bases between. The CDR3 has 13 amino acids. Per germline, CDR1 DFQATT and CDR2 SNEGSKA (reference sequence). In DNA, the CDR3 is TGCAGTGCCAGGAACGCGGTTGATTCACCCCTCCACTTT. Protein: CSARNAVDSPLHF.

This clonotype was seen a few times. The V call is TRBV20-1, the J call TRBJ2-5; 11 nucleotides match TRBD2. Trimming removed 6 bases from V and 6 bases from J; junction bases left unmatched: 12. This CDR3 comprises 15 residues. Germline assignment: CDR1 DFQATT and CDR2 SNEGSKA (reference sequence). The CDR3 nucleotides are TGCAGTGCAACCCCTATAGCGGGGGGGTTTAAGACCCAGTACTTC. It yields the protein CSATPIAGGFKTQYF.

This rearrangement joins TRBV30 to TRBJ1-2; no clear D gene. Germline V lookup: CDR1 GTSNPN, CDR2 SVGIG (reference sequence). The CDR3 is 12 amino acids. The DNA for the CDR3 is TGTGCGGCAATACCTACTAACTATGGCTACACCTTC. This sequence encodes CAAIPTNYGYTF.

The rearrangement uses TRBV7-2 and TRBJ2-5; 8 bases map to TRBD1. Trimming at V came to 4 bases and at J to 1 base, leaving 8 bases not matched to a gene. The germline V gene encodes CDR1 SGHTA and CDR2 FQGNSA. The length of the CDR3 is 16 residues. This chain's CDR3 is CASSSNLGQGQETQYF. CDR3 DNA: TGTGCCAGCAGCTCGAACCTCGGACAGGGCCAAGAGACCCAGTACTTC.

In its sample, this clonotype was seen once. J is TRBJ1-2 and V is TRBV10-3; 8 nucleotides align to TRBD1. Trimming took 2 bases from V and 4 from J; bases not matched to a gene: 3. The CDR3 is 14 residues long. Germline V gene sequence: CDR1 ENHRY, CDR2 SYGVKD. CDR3 sequence: CAISEATGVYGYTF. CDR3 sequence (DNA): TGTGCCATCAGTGAGGCGACAGGGGTCTATGGCTACACCTTC.

The chain uses TRBV29-1 and TRBJ1-2, with D maybe TRBD1 (5 bases). The CDR3 loop spans 12 amino acids. The ends were cut back, 7 bases at V and 7 bases at J, with 16 bases in the middle. The germline gives CDR1 SQVTM, CDR2 ANQGSEA. The CDR3 spells CSDRGPGGGYTF. The CDR3 region has the DNA TGCAGCGACAGAGGGCCGGGGGGTGGCTACACCTTC.

The V gene is TRBV19, the J gene TRBJ1-2; the D is unclear. V gave up 5 bases and J gave up 0 bases, with 10 bases separating them. Germline-derived CDR1 and CDR2 are LNHDA and SQIVND (reference sequence). The CDR3 length is 14 residues. CDR3 protein: CASSVQRSNYGYTF. DNA of the CDR3: TGTGCCAGTAGTGTACAGCGATCTAACTATGGCTACACCTTC. The full variable domain, completed using reference TRBV19 and TRBJ1-2, is DGGITQSPKYLFRKEGQNVTLSCEQNLNHDAMYWYRQDPGQGLRLIYYSQIVNDFQKGDIAEGYSVSREKKESFPLTVTSAQKNPTAFYLCASSVQRSNYGYTFGSGTRLTVV.

The rearrangement links TRBV24-1 to TRBJ1-5; 12 positions match TRBD1. CDR1 is KGHDR, CDR2 SFDVKD, per germline. V was clipped by 4 bases and J by 3 bases; unmatched bases: 6. The CDR3 spans 17 residues. CDR3 in amino acids: CATSDSGTGGPNQPQHF. The CDR3 DNA reads as TGTGCCACCAGTGACTCCGGGACAGGGGGCCCCAATCAGCCCCAGCATTTT.